Each of the 10 T cell receptor beta chains below was sequenced from the same sample in a study of OX40 agonist ivuxolimab in advanced cancers. TCRdb's table, derived via immunoSEQ multiplex PCR, lists solely in-frame clones and lacks some. Of roughly 62,000 clones listed, around 83% are singletons. This material consisted of CD4+ or CD8+ T cells sorted from blood, taken in a trial of the OX40 agonist ivuxolimab. These receptors all stem from an adult with an advanced solid tumor such as melanoma, head and neck, liver or kidney cancer.

This clone was picked up one time. The CDR3 DNA reads as TGTGCCTGGAGACCCGGGGGCGGCACCGGGGAGCTGTTTTTT. This gives the protein CAWRPGGGTGELFF. V and J are TRBV30 and TRBJ2-2; D may be TRBD1 or TRBD2 (6 bases each). Germline V CDR1 and CDR2: GTSNPN, SVGIG (reference sequence). Trimming pared 3 bases from V and 4 bases from J, leaving 12 bases between. The CDR3 covers 14 residues.

This clone has a single count. The chain has TRBV28 and TRBJ2-5; D is undetermined. The DNA matches TRBJ2-7 better at its end, which makes the J call doubtful. This CDR3 is 13 amino acids long. CDR1 and CDR2 (germline): MDHEN, SYDVKM. CDR3: CASSLGGTYEQYF. The CDR3 nucleotides read TGTGCCAGCAGTTTAGGCGGAACCTACGAGCAGTACTTC.

The chain recombines TRBV28 with TRBJ2-2; D may be TRBD1 (6 bases). Deletions cut 4 bases from V and 7 bases from J, with 25 bases between. Germline CDR1 and CDR2: MDHEN and SYDVKM. The CDR3 loop spans 18 amino acids. This chain's CDR3 is CASSSPDGVGAPGGELFF. In DNA form, the CDR3 reads TGTGCCAGCAGTTCGCCGGACGGAGTGGGGGCGCCTGGCGGGGAGCTGTTTTTT.

This chain connects TRBV6-5 to TRBJ1-2; a weak D match, TRBD1 (5 bases). V was trimmed by 0 bases and J by 13 bases, leaving 15 bases between them. This CDR3 region has 13 residues. Germline V lookup: CDR1 MNHEY, CDR2 SVGAGI. The CDR3, as DNA: TGTGCCAGCAGTTACTCGAGGGGAGGAATCTCCACCTTC. It codes for CASSYSRGGISTF.

The V call is TRBV7-3, the J call TRBJ2-3; TRBD2 agrees at 8 bases. V lost 2 bases to trimming and J lost 5 bases; unmatched junction nucleotides: 6. CDR3 length: 15 amino acids. CDR1 and CDR2 (germline): SGHTA, FQGTGA. DNA of the CDR3: TGTGCCAGCAGCTTATTCGGGCTAGCGGGAGATACGCAGTATTTT. Encoded protein: CASSLFGLAGDTQYF.

DNA for the CDR3: TGTGCCACCGTAGGGACTGGCGGGGCCTACGAGCAGTACTTC. Residues: CATVGTGGAYEQYF. The chain couples TRBV6-5 to TRBJ2-7; D is perhaps TRBD2 (6 bases). The V end was cut by 10 bases, the J end by 2 bases, with 18 bases between. Germline-derived CDR1 and CDR2 are MNHEY and SVGAGI. The CDR3 has 14 residues.

The gene calls are TRBV11-2 and TRBJ1-5; no clear D gene. The germline V gene encodes CDR1 SGHAT and CDR2 FQNNGV. This CDR3 region has 13 residues. Trimming removed 6 bases at V and 9 bases at J, with 15 bases between. This CDR3 is CASSLERGMPQHF. The CDR3 coding sequence is TGTGCCAGCAGTCTAGAGAGAGGGATGCCCCAGCATTTT.

The rearrangement links TRBV27 to TRBJ2-3; D uncertain. The CDR3 runs to 17 residues. Trimming removed 4 bases from V and 0 bases from J, with 17 bases in between. In germline, CDR1 is MNHEY, CDR2 SMNVEV (reference sequence). CDR3: CASSSDLVATSTDTQYF. CDR3 in DNA: TGTGCCAGCAGTTCCGACCTAGTAGCCACGAGCACAGATACGCAGTATTTT.

This chain joins TRBV2 and TRBJ2-2; 15 bases fit TRBD2. Germline V lookup: CDR1 SNHLY, CDR2 FYNNEI. The CDR3 sequence is 14 residues long. V lost 9 bases, J lost 5 bases, and 1 base stayed unmatched. In DNA form, the CDR3 reads TGTGCCAGAGGGACTAGCGGGAGGACCGGGGAGCTGTTTTTT. It encodes CARGTSGRTGELFF.

This rearrangement joins TRBV30 to TRBJ1-4; no firm D call. The germline gives CDR1 GTSNPN, CDR2 SVGIG (reference sequence). Trimming stripped 5 bases from V and 9 bases from J, with 10 bases between. The CDR3 runs 11 residues. CDR3 in amino acids: CAWGEAQKLFF. DNA for the CDR3: TGTGCCTGGGGTGAGGCCCAAAAACTGTTTTTT.